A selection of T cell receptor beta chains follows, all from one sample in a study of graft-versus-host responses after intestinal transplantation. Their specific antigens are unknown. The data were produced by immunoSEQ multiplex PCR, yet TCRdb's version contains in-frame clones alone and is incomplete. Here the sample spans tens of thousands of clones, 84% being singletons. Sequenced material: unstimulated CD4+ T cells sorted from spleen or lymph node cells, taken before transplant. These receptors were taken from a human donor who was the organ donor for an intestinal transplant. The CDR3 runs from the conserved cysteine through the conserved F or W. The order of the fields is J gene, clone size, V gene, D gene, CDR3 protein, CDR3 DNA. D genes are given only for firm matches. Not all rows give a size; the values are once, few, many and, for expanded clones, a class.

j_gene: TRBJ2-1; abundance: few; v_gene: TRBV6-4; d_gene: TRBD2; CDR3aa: CASSRTSGGSSYNEQFF; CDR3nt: TGTGCCAGCAGCCGGACTAGCGGGGGGAGCTCCTACAATGAGCAGTTCTTC
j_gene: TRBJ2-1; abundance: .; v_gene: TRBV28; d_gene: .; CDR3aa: CASSNPMVQFF; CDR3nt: TGTGCCAGCTCTAACCCCATGGTGCAGTTCTTC
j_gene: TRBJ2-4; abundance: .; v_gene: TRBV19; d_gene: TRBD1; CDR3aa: CASSVRTGSLGHIQYF; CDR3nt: TGTGCCAGTAGTGTGCGGACAGGGTCGTTGGGTCACATTCAGTACTTC
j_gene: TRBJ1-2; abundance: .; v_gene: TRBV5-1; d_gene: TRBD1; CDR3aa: CASSLGLGQNYGYTF; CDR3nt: TGCGCCAGCAGCTTGGGGCTGGGACAGAACTATGGCTACACCTTC
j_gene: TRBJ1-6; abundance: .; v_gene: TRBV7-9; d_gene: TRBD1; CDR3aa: CASTRQGRYSPLHF; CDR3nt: TGTGCCAGCACGCGACAGGGGCGGTATTCACCCCTCCACTTT
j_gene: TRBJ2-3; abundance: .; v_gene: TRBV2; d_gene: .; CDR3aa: CASRGGGVRGTQYF; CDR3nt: TGTGCCAGCAGGGGAGGGGGGGTCCGTGGTACGCAGTATTTT
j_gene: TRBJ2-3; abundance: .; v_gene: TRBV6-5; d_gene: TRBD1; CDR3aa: CASRTATGPHTQYF; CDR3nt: TGTGCCAGCAGGACCGCGACAGGGCCCCATACGCAGTATTTT
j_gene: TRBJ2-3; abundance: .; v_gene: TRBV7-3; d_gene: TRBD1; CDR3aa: CASGQGADTQYF; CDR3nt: TGTGCCAGCGGACAGGGCGCAGATACGCAGTATTTT
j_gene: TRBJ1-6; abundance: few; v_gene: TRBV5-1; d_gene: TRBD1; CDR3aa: CASSSTGTGESPLHF; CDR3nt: TGCGCCAGCAGCTCCACCGGGACAGGGGAATCACCCCTCCACTTT
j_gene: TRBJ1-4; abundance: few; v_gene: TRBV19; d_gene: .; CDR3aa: CASSKPGGTNEKLFF; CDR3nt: TGTGCCAGTAGTAAGCCAGGCGGGACTAATGAAAAACTGTTTTTT
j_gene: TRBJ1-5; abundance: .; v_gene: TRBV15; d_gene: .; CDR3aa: CATSIIGGNQPQHF; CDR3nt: TGTGCCACGAGCATAATCGGGGGCAATCAGCCCCAGCATTTT
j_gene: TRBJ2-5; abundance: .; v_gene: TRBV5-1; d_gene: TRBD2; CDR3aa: CASSSAGGIQETQYF; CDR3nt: TGCGCCAGCAGTTCGGCGGGGGGGATCCAAGAGACCCAGTACTTC
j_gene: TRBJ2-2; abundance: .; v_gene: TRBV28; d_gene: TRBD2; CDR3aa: CASSSPPGASGGTNTGELFF; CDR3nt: TGTGCCAGCAGTTCCCCGCCCGGGGCTAGCGGGGGGACTAACACCGGGGAGCTGTTTTTT
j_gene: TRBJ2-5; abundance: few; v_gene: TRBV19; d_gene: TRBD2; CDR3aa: CASSISRGGGETQYF; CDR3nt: TGTGCCAGTAGTATTTCGCGGGGGGGCGGCGAGACCCAGTACTTC
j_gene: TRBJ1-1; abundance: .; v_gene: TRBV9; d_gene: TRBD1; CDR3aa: CASSPPYGQGFTEAFF; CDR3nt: TGTGCCAGCAGCCCACCTTATGGACAGGGGTTTACTGAAGCTTTCTTT
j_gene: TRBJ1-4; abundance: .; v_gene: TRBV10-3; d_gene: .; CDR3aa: CAISEGRVADSEKLFF; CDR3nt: TGTGCCATCAGTGAAGGCAGGGTGGCCGATTCCGAAAAACTGTTTTTT
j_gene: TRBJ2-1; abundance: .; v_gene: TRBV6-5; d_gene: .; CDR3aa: CASSYGTPGGQFF; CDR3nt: TGTGCCAGCAGTTACGGGACACCTGGAGGGCAGTTCTTC
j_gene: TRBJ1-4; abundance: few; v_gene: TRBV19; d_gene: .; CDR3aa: CASISTGSGNEKLFF; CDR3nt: TGTGCCAGTATTTCCACAGGGAGTGGTAATGAAAAACTGTTTTTT
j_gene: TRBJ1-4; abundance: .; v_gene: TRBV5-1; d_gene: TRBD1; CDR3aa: CASSWTGALNLNEKLFF; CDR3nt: TGCGCCAGCAGCTGGACAGGGGCCTTAAACCTTAATGAAAAACTGTTTTTT
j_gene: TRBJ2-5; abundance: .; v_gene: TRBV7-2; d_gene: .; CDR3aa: CASSLGSQGKTQYF; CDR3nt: TGTGCCAGCAGCTTAGGGTCACAGGGTAAGACCCAGTACTTC
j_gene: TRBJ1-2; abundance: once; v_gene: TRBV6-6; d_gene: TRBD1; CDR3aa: CASRSLGQAANYGYTF; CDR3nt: TGTGCCAGCAGATCACTCGGACAGGCCGCTAACTATGGCTACACCTTC
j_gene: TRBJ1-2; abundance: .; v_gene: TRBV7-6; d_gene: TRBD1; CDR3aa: CASSSGTGGVYGYTF; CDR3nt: TGTGCCAGCAGCTCCGGGACAGGGGGCGTGTACGGCTACACCTTC
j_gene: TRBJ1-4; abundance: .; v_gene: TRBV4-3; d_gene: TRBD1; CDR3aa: CASSQVGQGGEKLFF; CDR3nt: TGCGCCAGCAGCCAAGTCGGCCAGGGGGGTGAAAAACTGTTTTTT
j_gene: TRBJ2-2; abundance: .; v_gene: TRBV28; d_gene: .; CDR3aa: CASSHKMDTGELFF; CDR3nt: TGTGCCAGCAGCCACAAGATGGACACCGGGGAGCTGTTTTTT
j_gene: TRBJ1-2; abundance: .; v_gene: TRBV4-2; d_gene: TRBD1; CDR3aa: CASSAHMGAGDRDLSYGYTF; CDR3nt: TGTGCCAGCAGCGCACATATGGGGGCGGGGGACAGGGATCTATCCTATGGCTACACCTTC
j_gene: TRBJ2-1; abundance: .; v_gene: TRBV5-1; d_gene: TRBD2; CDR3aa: CASSLGTSGNNEQFF; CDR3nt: TGCGCCAGCAGTCTTGGGACTAGCGGAAACAATGAGCAGTTCTTC
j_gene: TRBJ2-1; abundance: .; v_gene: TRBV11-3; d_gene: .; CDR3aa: CASSLGRGEQFF; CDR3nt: TGTGCCAGCAGCTTAGGTAGGGGTGAGCAGTTCTTC
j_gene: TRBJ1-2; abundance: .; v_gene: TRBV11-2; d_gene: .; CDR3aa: CASSPRQPDYGYTF; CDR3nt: TGTGCCAGCAGTCCCCGACAGCCCGACTATGGCTACACCTTC
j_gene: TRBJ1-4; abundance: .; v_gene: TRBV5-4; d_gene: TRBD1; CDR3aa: CASSFLGGERVLGEKLFF; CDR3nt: TGTGCCAGCAGCTTTCTAGGGGGCGAACGCGTGTTAGGTGAAAAACTGTTTTTT
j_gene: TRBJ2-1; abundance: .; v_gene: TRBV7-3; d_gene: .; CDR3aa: CASSLTRDNEQFF; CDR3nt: TGTGCCAGCAGCTTAACTCGAGACAATGAGCAGTTCTTC
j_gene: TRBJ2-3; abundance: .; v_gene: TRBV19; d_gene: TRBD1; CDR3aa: CASRSTGITDTQYF; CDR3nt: TGTGCCAGTAGATCGACAGGGATAACAGATACGCAGTATTTT
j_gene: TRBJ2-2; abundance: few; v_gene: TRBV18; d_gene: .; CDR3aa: CASSPVGELFF; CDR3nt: TGTGCCAGCTCACCCGTCGGGGAGCTGTTTTTT
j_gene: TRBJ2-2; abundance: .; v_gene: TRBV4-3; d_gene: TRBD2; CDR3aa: CASSQRASGGTGELFF; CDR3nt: TGCGCCAGCAGCCAACGGGCAAGCGGGGGGACCGGGGAGCTGTTTTTT
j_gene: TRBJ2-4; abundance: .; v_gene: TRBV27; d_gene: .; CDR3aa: CASWEGENIQYF; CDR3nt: TGTGCCAGCTGGGAAGGGGAAAACATTCAGTACTTC
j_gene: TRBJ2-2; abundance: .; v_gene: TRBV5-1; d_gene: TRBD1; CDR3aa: CASRATRDRAPNTGELFF; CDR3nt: TGCGCCAGCAGAGCGACCCGGGACAGGGCCCCGAACACCGGGGAGCTGTTTTTT
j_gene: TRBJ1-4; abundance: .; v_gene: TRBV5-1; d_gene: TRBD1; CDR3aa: CASSFGAQGLNEKLFF; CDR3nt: TGCGCCAGCAGCTTTGGGGCACAGGGGCTTAATGAAAAACTGTTTTTT
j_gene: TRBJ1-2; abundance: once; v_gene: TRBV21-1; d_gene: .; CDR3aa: CASYRGPILNYGYTF; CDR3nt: TGTGCCAGCTACAGGGGCCCGATTCTTAACTATGGCTACACCTTC
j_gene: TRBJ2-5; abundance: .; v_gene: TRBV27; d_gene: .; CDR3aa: CASSATGLGKGTQYF; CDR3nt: TGTGCCAGCAGTGCGACGGGACTCGGGAAAGGGACCCAGTACTTC
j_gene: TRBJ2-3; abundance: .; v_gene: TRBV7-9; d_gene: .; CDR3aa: CASSLAGANTDTQYF; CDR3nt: TGTGCCAGCAGCTTAGCAGGGGCCAACACAGATACGCAGTATTTT
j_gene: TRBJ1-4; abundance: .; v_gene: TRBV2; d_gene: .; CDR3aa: CASSSGSRGEKLFF; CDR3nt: TGTGCCAGCAGCTCCGGGTCGCGGGGGGAAAAACTGTTTTTT
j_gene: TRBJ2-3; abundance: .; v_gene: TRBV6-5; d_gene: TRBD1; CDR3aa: CASSTTGDTDTQYF; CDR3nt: TGTGCCAGCAGCACGACAGGGGACACAGATACGCAGTATTTT
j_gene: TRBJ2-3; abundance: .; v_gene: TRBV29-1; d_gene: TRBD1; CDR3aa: CSDTGQGVGDTQYF; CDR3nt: TGCAGCGATACGGGACAGGGGGTAGGAGATACGCAGTATTTT
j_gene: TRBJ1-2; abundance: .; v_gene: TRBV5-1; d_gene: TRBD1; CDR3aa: CASSLGTGQGGGYTF; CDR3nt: TGCGCCAGCAGCTTAGGGACAGGGCAAGGAGGTGGCTACACCTTC
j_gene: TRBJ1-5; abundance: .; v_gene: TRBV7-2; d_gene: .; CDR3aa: CASSLALQGQPQHF; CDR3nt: TGTGCCAGCAGCTTAGCGCTTCAGGGACAGCCCCAGCATTTT
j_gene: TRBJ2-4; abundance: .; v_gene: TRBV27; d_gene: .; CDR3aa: CAIPDRVPTKNIQYF; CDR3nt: TGTGCCATCCCAGATCGGGTTCCGACCAAAAACATTCAGTACTTC
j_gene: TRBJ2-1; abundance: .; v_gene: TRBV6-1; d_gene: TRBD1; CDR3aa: CASRAGTGKDEQFF; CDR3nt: TGTGCCAGCAGGGCCGGGACAGGGAAGGATGAGCAGTTCTTC
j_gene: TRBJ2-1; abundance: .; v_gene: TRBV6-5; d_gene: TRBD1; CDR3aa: CASSYGTVYNEQFF; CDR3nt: TGTGCCAGCAGTTACGGGACAGTCTACAATGAGCAGTTCTTC
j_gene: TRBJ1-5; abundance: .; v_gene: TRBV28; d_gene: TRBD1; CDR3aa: CASSFKQGAGGQPQHF; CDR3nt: TGTGCCAGCAGTTTTAAACAGGGGGCAGGTGGTCAGCCCCAGCATTTT
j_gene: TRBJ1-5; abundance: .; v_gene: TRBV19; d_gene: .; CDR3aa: CASTIGREPQHF; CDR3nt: TGTGCCAGTACCATAGGTCGGGAGCCCCAGCATTTT
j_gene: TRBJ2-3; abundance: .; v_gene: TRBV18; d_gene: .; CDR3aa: CASSPIIRGGSSDTQYF; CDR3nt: TGTGCCAGCTCACCGATAATTCGAGGGGGAAGTTCGGATACGCAGTATTTT
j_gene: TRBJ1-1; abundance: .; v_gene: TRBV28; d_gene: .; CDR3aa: CASEGGNTEAFF; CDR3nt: TGTGCCAGCGAGGGAGGGAACACTGAAGCTTTCTTT
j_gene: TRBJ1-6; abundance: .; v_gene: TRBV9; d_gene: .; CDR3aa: CASSDSFDSPLHF; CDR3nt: TGTGCCAGCAGCGACAGTTTTGATTCACCCCTCCACTTT
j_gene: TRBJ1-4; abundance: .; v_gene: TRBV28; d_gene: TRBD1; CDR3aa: CASSLNGARGEKLFF; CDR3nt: TGTGCCAGCAGTTTAAACGGGGCCAGGGGGGAAAAACTGTTTTTT
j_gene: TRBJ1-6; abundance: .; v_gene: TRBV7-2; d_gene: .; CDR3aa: CASSLDGLYNSPLHF; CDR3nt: TGTGCCAGCAGCTTAGATGGCCTCTATAATTCACCCCTCCACTTT
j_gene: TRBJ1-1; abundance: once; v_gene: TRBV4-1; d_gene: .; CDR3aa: CASSQALTLNTEAFF; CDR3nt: TGCGCCAGCAGCCAAGCCTTGACACTTAACACTGAAGCTTTCTTT
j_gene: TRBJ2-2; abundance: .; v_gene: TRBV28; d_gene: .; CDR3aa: CASSFGGGANTGELFF; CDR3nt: TGTGCCAGCAGTTTTGGGGGCGGTGCGAACACCGGGGAGCTGTTTTTT
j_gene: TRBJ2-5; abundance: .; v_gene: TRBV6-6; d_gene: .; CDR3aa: CASSGTPQETQYF; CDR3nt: TGTGCCAGCAGTGGGACTCCTCAAGAGACCCAGTACTTC